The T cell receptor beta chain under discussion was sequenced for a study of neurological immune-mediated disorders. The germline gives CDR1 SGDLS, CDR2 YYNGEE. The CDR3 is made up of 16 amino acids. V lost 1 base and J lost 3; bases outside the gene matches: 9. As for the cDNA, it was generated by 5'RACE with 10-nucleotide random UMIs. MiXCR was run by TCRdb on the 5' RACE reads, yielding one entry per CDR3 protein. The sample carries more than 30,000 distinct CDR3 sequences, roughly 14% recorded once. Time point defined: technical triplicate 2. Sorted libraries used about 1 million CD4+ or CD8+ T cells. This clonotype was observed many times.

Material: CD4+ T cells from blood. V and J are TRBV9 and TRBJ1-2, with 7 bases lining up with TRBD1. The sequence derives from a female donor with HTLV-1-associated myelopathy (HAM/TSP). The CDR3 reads CASSVSEGRGDYGYTF. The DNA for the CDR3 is TGTGCCAGCAGCGTATCGGAAGGCAGGGGGGACTATGGCTACACCTTC.